A single TCR beta chain is shown here with its context. Its antigen is unknown. The data belong to a study of T cell responses to AZD1222 COVID-19 vaccine. TCRdb keeps only in-frame clones here, not all; method: immunoSEQ multiplex PCR. The sample records under 200,000 clones, 85% to 95% being singletons. V shed 0 bases and J shed 6 bases, with 6 bases lying between them. This CDR3 has 12 amino acids. Broader study findings: It should be noted that donors were predominantly white British and more often female, and clonal diversity was possibly underestimated. Repertoire sampling happened only post peak T cell response.

The TCR was taken from an adult who received the MenACWY meningococcal vaccine as a control. The input for sequencing was peripheral blood, taken 28 days after the second dose of the MenACWY control vaccine. The rearrangement links TRBV12-3 or TRBV12-4 to TRBJ2-7, with D uncertain. CDR3 DNA sequence: TGTGCCAGCAGTTTAGCTAGTTCCGAGCAGTACTTC. Translation gives CASSLASSEQYF.